The T cell receptor (beta chain) under discussion was sequenced for a study of T cells in Graves' hyperthyroidism and ophthalmopathy. Background on the study: Specimen type is peripheral blood, collected at initial diagnosis prior to any treatment.

This clonotype was found many times. Its antigen remains unknown. The investigators amplified TCR beta CDR3 regions from RNA transcripts. With the HTBI primer set, the TCR CDR3 went through a first round of RT-PCR. TCRdb redid the calling of the multiplex PCR reads with MiXCR, one entry per CDR3 protein. This repertoire shows about 420,000 distinct CDR3 sequences, roughly an eighth found once; its top ten account for around 5.3%. Germline CDR1 SGHAT, CDR2 FQNNGV. Trimming pared 2 bases from V and 5 bases from J, leaving 10 bases between. This CDR3 comprises 14 residues. Findings and caveats of the study: Stable hyperthyroidism and ophthalmopathy were separated using 13 V-J signatures.

J is TRBJ2-1 and V is TRBV11-2, with D perhaps assigned TRBD1 or TRBD2 (5 bases each). Sequences were obtained from blood. The receptor was isolated from a young woman with Graves' hyperthyroidism. This chain's CDR3 is CASSLIRGHNEQFF. The CDR3 nucleotides read TGTGCCAGCAGCTTAATTAGGGGACACAATGAGCAGTTCTTC.